The clone carrying this T cell receptor beta chain was observed a few times. These data are taken from a study of T cells after yellow fever vaccination. Trimming pared 2 bases from V and 12 bases from J, leaving 16 bases between. CDR1 and CDR2 from the germline V gene are SGHAT and FQNNGV. CDR3 length: 13 amino acids. Via MiXCR, TCRdb re-called the 5' RACE reads, giving one row per CDR3 protein. In the table there are under 550,000 distinct CDR3 sequences, less than 25% of which are singletons. The source material was PBMCs, sampled approximately 22 days after the first yellow fever vaccination. The sequence was collected from a man aged 18 to 30 who received the YFV17D yellow fever vaccine. This chain links TRBV11-2 with TRBJ1-2, with no clear D. CDR3 loop: CASSLSVGMIDTF. The DNA of the CDR3 is TGTGCCAGCAGCTTATCTGTAGGGATGATTGACACCTTC.